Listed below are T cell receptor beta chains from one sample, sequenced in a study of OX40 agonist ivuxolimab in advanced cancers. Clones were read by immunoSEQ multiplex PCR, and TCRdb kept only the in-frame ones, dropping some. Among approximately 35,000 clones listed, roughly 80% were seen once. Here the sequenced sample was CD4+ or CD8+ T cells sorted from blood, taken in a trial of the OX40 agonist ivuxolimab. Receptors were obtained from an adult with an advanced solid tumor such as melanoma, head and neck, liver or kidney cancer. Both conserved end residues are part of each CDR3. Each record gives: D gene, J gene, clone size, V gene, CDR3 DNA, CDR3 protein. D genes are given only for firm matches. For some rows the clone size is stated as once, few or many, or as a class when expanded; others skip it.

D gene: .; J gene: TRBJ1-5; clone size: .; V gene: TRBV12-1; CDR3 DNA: TGTGCCAGCAGCGCCAGCCATGGACCTTATAGCAATCAGCCCCAGCATTTT; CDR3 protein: CASSASHGPYSNQPQHF
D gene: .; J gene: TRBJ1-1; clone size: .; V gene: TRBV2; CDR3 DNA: TGTGCCAGCAGTGTTACAGGGACCAACACTGAAGCTTTCTTT; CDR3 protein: CASSVTGTNTEAFF
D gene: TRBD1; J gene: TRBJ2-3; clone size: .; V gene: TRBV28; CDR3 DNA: TGTGCCAGCAGTTTATGTCGACAGGGATTGTGTACGCAGTATTTT; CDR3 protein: CASSLCRQGLCTQYF
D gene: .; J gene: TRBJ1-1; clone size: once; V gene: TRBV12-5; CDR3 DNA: TGTGCTAGTGGTTTAATGAACACTGAAGCTTTCTTT; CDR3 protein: CASGLMNTEAFF
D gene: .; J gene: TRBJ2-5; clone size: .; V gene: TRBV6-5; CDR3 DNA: TGTGCCACCGGACCAAGGGAGACCCAGTACTTC; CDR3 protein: CATGPRETQYF
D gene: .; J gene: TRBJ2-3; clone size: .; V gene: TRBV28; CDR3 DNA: TGTGCCAGCAGTCTATTGGAAGGCTCGACAGATACGCAGTATTTT; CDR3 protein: CASSLLEGSTDTQYF
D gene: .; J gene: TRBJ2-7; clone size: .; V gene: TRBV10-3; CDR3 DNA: TGTGCCATCAGTGACCCGGGGGAGCCCTACTACGAGCAGTACTTC; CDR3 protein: CAISDPGEPYYEQYF
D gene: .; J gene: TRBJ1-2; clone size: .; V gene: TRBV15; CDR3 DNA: TGTGCCACCAGCAGAACAGGGCACTATGGCTACACCTTC; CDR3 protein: CATSRTGHYGYTF
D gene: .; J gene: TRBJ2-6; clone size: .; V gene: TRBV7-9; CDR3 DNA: TGTGCCAGCAGCTTAGGGGGGCCTGGGGCCAACGTCCTGACTTTC; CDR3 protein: CASSLGGPGANVLTF
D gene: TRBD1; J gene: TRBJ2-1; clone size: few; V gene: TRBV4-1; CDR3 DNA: TGCGCCAGCAGCCAAGGGTGGGACAGGGTAAATGAGCAGTTCTTC; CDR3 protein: CASSQGWDRVNEQFF
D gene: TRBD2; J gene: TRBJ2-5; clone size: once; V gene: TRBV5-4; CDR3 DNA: TGTGCCAGCAGCTTGGGGGGGGAGGGCCCAGAGACCCAGTACTTC; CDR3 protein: CASSLGGEGPETQYF
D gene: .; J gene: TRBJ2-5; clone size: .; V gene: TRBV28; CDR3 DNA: TGTGCCAGCAGTTTAATGGGAGAGACCCAGTACTTC; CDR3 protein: CASSLMGETQYF
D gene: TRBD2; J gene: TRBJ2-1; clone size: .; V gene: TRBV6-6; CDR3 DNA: TGTGCCAGCAGCGACGGAACTAGCGGGGGGGAGCAGTTCTTC; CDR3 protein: CASSDGTSGGEQFF
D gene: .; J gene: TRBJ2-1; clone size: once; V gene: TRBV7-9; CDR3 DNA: TGTGCCAGCAGCTTAGCGGGGGTGTCCTACAATGAGCAGTTCTTC; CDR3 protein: CASSLAGVSYNEQFF
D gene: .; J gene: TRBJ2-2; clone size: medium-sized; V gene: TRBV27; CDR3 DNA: TGTGCCAGCAGTCTCAGCGACACCGGGGAGCTGTTTTTT; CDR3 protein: CASSLSDTGELFF
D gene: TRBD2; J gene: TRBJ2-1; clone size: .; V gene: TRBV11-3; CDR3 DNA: TGTGCCAGCAGTCCTCGGGGTAGCGGGAGGGCCAATGAGCAGTTCTTC; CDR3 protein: CASSPRGSGRANEQFF
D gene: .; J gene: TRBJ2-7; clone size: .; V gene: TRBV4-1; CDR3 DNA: TGCGCCAGCAGTCAAGAGGCGATAGCGGCCAGGCCCTACGAGCAGTACTTC; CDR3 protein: CASSQEAIAARPYEQYF
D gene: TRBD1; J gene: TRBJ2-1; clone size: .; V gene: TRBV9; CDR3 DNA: TGTGCCAGCAGCGTCCGACGGGACAGGGTGATCAATGAGCAGTTCTTC; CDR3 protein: CASSVRRDRVINEQFF
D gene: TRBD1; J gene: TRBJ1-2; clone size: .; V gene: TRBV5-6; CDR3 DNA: TGTGCCAGCAGCTTGGGTGCAGGGGGCGGCTATGGCTACACCTTC; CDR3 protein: CASSLGAGGGYGYTF
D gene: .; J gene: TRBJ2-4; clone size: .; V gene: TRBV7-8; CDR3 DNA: TGTGCCAGCAGCTTAGTGGGTGGGAAAAGGGACATTCAGTACTTC; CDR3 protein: CASSLVGGKRDIQYF
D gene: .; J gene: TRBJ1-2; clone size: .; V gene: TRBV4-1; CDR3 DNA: TGCGCCAGCAGCCAAGAGGTAGCATACGGCTACACCTTC; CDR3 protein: CASSQEVAYGYTF
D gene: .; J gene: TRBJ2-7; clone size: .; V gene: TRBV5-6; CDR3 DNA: TGTGCCAGCAGCTTGGATAGGTTACAGCTCTCCTACGAGCAGTACTTC; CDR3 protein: CASSLDRLQLSYEQYF
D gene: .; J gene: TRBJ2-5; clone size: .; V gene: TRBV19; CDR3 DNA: TGTGCCAGTAGTGGATCACAGGGTGCAGAGACCCAGTACTTC; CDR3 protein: CASSGSQGAETQYF
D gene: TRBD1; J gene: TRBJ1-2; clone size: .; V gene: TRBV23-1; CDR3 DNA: TGCGCCAGCCCCTACGGGACAGGGCGGAATGGCTACACCTTC; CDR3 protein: CASPYGTGRNGYTF
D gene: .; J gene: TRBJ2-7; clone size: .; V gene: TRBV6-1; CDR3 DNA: TGTGCCAGCAGTGAAGCTTATTCCTACGAGCAGTACTTC; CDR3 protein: CASSEAYSYEQYF
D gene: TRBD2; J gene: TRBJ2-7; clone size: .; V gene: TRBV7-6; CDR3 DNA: TGTGCCAGCAGCTCCTCGACTAGCGGGGCCTCCTGGGGGCAGTACTTC; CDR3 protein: CASSSSTSGASWGQYF
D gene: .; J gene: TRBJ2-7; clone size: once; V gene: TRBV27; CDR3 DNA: TGTGCCAGCAGTATTTCCGGGACCTCCTACGAGCAGTACTTC; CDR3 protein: CASSISGTSYEQYF
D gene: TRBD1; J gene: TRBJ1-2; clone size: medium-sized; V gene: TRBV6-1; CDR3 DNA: TGTGCCAGCCGGACAGGGCAAGGCCCCAACTATGGCTACACCTTC; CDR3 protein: CASRTGQGPNYGYTF
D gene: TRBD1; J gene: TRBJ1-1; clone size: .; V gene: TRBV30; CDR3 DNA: TGTGCCTGGAGCACAGGGGCAAGTGAAGCTTTCTTT; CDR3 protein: CAWSTGASEAFF
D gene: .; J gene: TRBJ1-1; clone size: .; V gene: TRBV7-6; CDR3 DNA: TGTGCCAGCAGCAAGACAGTTTTCACTGAAGCTTTCTTT; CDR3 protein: CASSKTVFTEAFF
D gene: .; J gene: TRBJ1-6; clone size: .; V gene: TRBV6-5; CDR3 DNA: TGTGCCAGCAGTTACTCGGTTGGTGGGAATTCACCCCTCCACTTT; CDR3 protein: CASSYSVGGNSPLHF
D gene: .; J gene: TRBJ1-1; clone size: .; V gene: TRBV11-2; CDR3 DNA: TGTGCCAGCAGCTTAGGAGACAGTTGGAACACTGAAGCTTTCTTT; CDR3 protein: CASSLGDSWNTEAFF
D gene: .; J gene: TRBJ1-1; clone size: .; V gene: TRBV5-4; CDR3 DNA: TGTGCCAGCAGTCCGGTTCACAGCAACACTGAAGCTTTCTTT; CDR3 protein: CASSPVHSNTEAFF
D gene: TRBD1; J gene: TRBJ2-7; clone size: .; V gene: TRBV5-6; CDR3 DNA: TGTGCCAGCAGCTTGGCCTATGGGACAGACACCTACGAGCAGTACTTC; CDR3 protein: CASSLAYGTDTYEQYF
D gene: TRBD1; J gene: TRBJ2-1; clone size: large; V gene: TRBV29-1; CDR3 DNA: TGCAGCGTTGAAGATGGCGGGGACAGGTCGATCTACAATGAGCAGTTCTTC; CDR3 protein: CSVEDGGDRSIYNEQFF
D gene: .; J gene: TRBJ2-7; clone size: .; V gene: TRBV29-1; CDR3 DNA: TGCAGCGTTGAAGATCAAGAGCAGGGAGTCTACGAGCAGTACTTC; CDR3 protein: CSVEDQEQGVYEQYF
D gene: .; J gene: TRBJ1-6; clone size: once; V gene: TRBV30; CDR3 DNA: TGTGCCTGGAGTTTGGATGATAATTCACCCCTCCACTTT; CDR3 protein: CAWSLDDNSPLHF
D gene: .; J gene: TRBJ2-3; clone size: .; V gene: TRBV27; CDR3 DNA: TGTGCCAGCAACCAGGGGGATACGCAGTATTTT; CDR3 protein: CASNQGDTQYF
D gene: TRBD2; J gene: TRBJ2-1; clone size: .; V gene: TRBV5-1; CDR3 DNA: TGCGCCAGCAGCTTGGCCGGTCCAGCGGGATGGGGTTACAATGAGCAGTTCTTC; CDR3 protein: CASSLAGPAGWGYNEQFF
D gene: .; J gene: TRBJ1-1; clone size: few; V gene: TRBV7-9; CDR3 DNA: TGTGCCAGCTCCGTTGGGGGAGGCACTGAAGCTTTCTTT; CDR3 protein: CASSVGGGTEAFF
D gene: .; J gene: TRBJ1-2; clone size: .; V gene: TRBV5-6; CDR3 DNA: TGTGCCAGCAGCTTGGAATGGGATGGGGGCTACACCTTC; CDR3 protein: CASSLEWDGGYTF
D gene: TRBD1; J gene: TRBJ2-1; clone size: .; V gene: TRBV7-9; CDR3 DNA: TGTGCCAGCAGCCCGCGGGACAGGGGTTACAATGAGCAGTTCTTC; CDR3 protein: CASSPRDRGYNEQFF
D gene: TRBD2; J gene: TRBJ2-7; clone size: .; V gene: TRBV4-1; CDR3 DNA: TGCGCCAGCAGCCTGCGACTAGCTCTAAGCGGCACCTACGAGCAGTACTTC; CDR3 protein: CASSLRLALSGTYEQYF
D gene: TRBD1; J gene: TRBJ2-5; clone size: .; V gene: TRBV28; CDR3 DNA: TGTGCCAGCAGTCCGCCGCGGACAGGGGGCGCGGAGACCCAGTACTTC; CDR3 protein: CASSPPRTGGAETQYF
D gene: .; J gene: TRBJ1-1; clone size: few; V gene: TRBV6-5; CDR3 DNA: TGTGCCAGCAGGTGGACAGTGAACACTGAAGCTTTCTTT; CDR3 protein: CASRWTVNTEAFF
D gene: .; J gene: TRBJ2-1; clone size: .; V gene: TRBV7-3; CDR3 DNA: TGTGCCAGCAGCTACGACTCGAGCTCCTACAATGAGCAGTTCTTC; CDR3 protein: CASSYDSSSYNEQFF
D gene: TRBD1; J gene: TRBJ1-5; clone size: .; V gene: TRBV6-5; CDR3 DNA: TGTGCCAGCAGTCGAAGGGACAGGGAGTCCCAGCCCCAGCATTTT; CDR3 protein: CASSRRDRESQPQHF
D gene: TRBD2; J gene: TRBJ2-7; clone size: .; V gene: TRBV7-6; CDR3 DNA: TGTGCCAGCAGCACGGAGGGAGGGCGCTACGAGCAGTACTTC; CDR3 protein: CASSTEGGRYEQYF
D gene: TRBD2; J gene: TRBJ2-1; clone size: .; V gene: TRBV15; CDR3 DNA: TGTGCCACCAGGGTAGCGGGCTACAATGAGCAGTTCTTC; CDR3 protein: CATRVAGYNEQFF
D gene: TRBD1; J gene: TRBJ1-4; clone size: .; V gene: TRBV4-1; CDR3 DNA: TGCGCCAGCAGCGCCGGTGAGAGGACAGGGCGGGAAAAACTGTTTTTT; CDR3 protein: CASSAGERTGREKLFF
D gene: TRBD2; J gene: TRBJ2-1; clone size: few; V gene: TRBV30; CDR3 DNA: TGTGCCTGGAGTGTGTCTAGCGGGGGCGATGAGCAGTTCTTC; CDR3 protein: CAWSVSSGGDEQFF
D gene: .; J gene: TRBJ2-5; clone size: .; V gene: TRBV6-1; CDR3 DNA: TGTGCCAGCAGGCCTGGGCTACAAGAGACCCAGTACTTC; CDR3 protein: CASRPGLQETQYF
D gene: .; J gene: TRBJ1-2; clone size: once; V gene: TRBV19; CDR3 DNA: TGTGCCAGTAGTGACAGCCCCTATGGCTACACCTTC; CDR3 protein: CASSDSPYGYTF
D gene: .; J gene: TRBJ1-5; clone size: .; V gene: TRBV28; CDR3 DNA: TGTGCCAGCAGACCCGCGGGGGTCAATCAGCCCCAGCATTTT; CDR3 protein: CASRPAGVNQPQHF
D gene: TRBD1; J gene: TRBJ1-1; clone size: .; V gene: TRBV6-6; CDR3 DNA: TGTGCCAGCAGTTATAAGGGGACAGGGATAAACACTGAAGCTTTCTTT; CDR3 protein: CASSYKGTGINTEAFF
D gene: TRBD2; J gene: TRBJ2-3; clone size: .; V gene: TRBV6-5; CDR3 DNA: TGTGCCAGCAGCCCGGGACTAGGAGGCACAGATACGCAGTATTTT; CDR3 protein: CASSPGLGGTDTQYF
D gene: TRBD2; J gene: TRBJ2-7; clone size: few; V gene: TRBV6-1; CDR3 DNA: TGTGCCAGCAGTTCTGGACTAGCGGGCTCCTACGAGCAGTACTTC; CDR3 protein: CASSSGLAGSYEQYF
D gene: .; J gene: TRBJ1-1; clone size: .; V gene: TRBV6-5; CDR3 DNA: TGTGCCAGCAGCCACCCAGCGATGAACACTGAAGCTTTCTTT; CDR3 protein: CASSHPAMNTEAFF
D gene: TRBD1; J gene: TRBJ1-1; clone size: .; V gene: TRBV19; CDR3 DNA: TGTGCCAGTAGTAGACAGGGTCCCGGGAACACTGAAGCTTTCTTT; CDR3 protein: CASSRQGPGNTEAFF